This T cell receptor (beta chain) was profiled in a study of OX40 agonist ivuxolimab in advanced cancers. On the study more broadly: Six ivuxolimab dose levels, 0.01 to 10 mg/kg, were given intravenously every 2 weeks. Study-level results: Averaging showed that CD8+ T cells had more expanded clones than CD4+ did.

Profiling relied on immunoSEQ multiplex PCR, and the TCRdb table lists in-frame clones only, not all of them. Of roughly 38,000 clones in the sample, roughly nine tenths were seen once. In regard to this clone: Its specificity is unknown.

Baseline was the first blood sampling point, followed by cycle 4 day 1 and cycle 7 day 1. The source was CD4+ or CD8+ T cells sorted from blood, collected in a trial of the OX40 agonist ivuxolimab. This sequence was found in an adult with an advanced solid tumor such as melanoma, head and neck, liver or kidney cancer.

The CDR3 sequence: CASSSTGQGTDTQYF. The CDR3 DNA sequence: TGTGCCAGCAGCTCCACCGGACAGGGTACAGATACGCAGTATTTT. The chain carries TRBV6-5 and TRBJ2-3, with 8 bases identical to TRBD1. The CDR3 contains 15 residues. V lost 6 bases to trimming and J lost 3 bases; unmatched junction nucleotides: 8. Germline-derived CDR1 and CDR2 are MNHEY and SVGAGI.